Listed here are 20 T cell receptor beta chains from one sample, sequenced in a study of blood T cell repertoires in COVID-19. Clones were sequenced by immunoSEQ multiplex PCR, and TCRdb holds only the in-frame ones, with some missing. Of about 160,000 clones listed, roughly 79% were seen once; the top ten hold about 20%. The sample was peripheral blood. Every receptor here comes from a woman older than 75 with acute or convalescent COVID-19.

The V gene is TRBV3-1 (or the pseudogene TRBV3-2), the J gene TRBJ2-7, with TRBD1 as a possible D gene (5 bases). CDR1 is LGHDT and CDR2 is YNNKEL in the germline V gene (reference sequence). Trimming took 5 bases from V and 3 from J, leaving 11 bases between them. This CDR3 is 13 amino acids long. The DNA for the CDR3 is TGTGCCAGCAGCACTCGACAGAGCTACGAGCAGTACTTC. Translation gives CASSTRQSYEQYF.

V gene TRBV20-1 combines with J gene TRBJ2-7, with D possibly TRBD1 on 6 matching bases. Germline V gene lookup returns CDR1 DFQATT and CDR2 SNEGSKA (reference sequence). The V and J ends lost 3 bases and 5 bases respectively, with 8 bases between them. The CDR3 consists of 11 residues. The DNA of the CDR3 is TGCAGTGCTAGGGGGGCCCACGAGCAGTACTTC. Translation gives CSARGAHEQYF.

The CDR3 coding sequence is TGCAGCGTTCCTATCTGGCGGGAGGGAGTGGTTGAGCAGTTCTTC. Translating gives CSVPIWREGVVEQFF. V is TRBV29-1 and J is TRBJ2-1; 9 nucleotides align to TRBD2. V dropped 5 bases and J dropped 9; count of bases not matched to a gene: 14. The CDR3 spans 15 residues. CDR1 is SQVTM, CDR2 ANQGSEA, per germline.

To note about this clone: Other DNA sequences of this sample code for an identical CDR3. The CDR3 sequence: CASSQGSAYEQYF. The CDR3 region has the DNA TGTGCCAGTAGTCAGGGGTCGGCCTACGAGCAGTACTTC. This sequence joins TRBV19 and TRBJ2-7, with TRBD1 as a possible D gene (6 bases). Germline V gives CDR1 LNHDA, CDR2 SQIVND (reference sequence). The CDR3 consists of 13 residues. Trimming pared 5 bases from V and 2 bases from J, leaving 10 bases between.

The rearrangement joins TRBV20-1 to TRBJ2-3; D might be TRBD2 (6 bases). Between the trimmed V and J ends, which lost 3 bases and 2 bases, there was a span of 12 bases. There are 14 residues in the CDR3. CDR1 DFQATT and CDR2 SNEGSKA come from the germline V gene (reference sequence). The CDR3 is CSASFGGNTDTQYF. Here the CDR3 DNA reads TGCAGTGCTAGTTTCGGCGGGAACACAGATACGCAGTATTTT.

This clone was picked up a small number of times. This chain uses TRBV3-1 (or the pseudogene TRBV3-2) with TRBJ2-1; 10 bases match TRBD2. The CDR3 runs to 15 residues. Looked up from germline, CDR1 is LGHDT and CDR2 is YNNKEL (reference sequence). V gave up 4 bases and J gave up 1 base; unmatched junction bases: 1. CDR3 amino acids: CASSRAGGSYNEQFF. The CDR3 DNA reads TGTGCCAGCAGCCGAGCGGGAGGGTCCTACAATGAGCAGTTCTTC.

The chain carries TRBV6-5 and TRBJ1-1, with D uncertain. V shed 2 bases and J shed 1 base, with 8 bases lying between them. The CDR3 sequence is 14 residues long. The V gene's germline CDR1 is MNHEY and CDR2 SVGAGI. The CDR3 sequence: CASSYSGSNTEAFF. CDR3 nucleotides: TGTGCCAGCAGTTACAGTGGCTCGAACACTGAAGCTTTCTTT.

This chain connects TRBV19 to TRBJ1-1; 7 positions agree with TRBD1. This CDR3 has 15 amino acids. The trim removed 5 bases at V and 0 bases at J, leaving 6 bases unmatched. In germline, CDR1 is LNHDA, CDR2 SQIVND (reference sequence). The CDR3 sequence is CASSALTGLNTEAFF. The CDR3 nucleotides are TGTGCCAGTAGTGCCCTGACAGGGTTGAACACTGAAGCTTTCTTT.

V gene TRBV10-3 combines with J gene TRBJ1-2; 8 positions match TRBD1. This CDR3 contains 13 residues. Trimming at V came to 7 bases and at J to 4 bases, leaving 5 bases not matched to a gene. The V gene's germline CDR1 is ENHRY and CDR2 SYGVKD. The CDR3 bases are TGTGCCATCACCCAGGACAGGGCCTATGGCTACACCTTC. Translated: CAITQDRAYGYTF.

This clone was detected only once. V and J are TRBV4-3 and TRBJ2-1; 8 bases are a match to TRBD2. Germline CDR1 reads LGHNA; CDR2 reads YSLEER. The CDR3 length is 16 residues. V lost 0 bases, J lost 4 bases, and 5 bases stayed unmatched. DNA for the CDR3: TGCGCCAGCAGCCAAGATCCCCCGGGAGGGTACAATGAGCAGTTCTTC. Its translation is CASSQDPPGGYNEQFF.

This clone was observed a handful of times. The gene calls are TRBV2 and TRBJ2-3, with TRBD2 identical over 10 bases. The germline gives CDR1 SNHLY, CDR2 FYNNEI. J lost 5 bases, V lost 0 bases, and 8 bases had no gene match. This CDR3 comprises 17 residues. The CDR3 region is CASSEALPAGGLDTQYF. CDR3 bases: TGTGCCAGCAGTGAAGCGCTTCCAGCGGGAGGGTTAGATACGCAGTATTTT. The whole variable domain, filled in from reference TRBV2 and TRBJ2-3, reads EPEVTQTPSHQVTQMGQEVILRCVPISNHLYFYWYRQILGQKVEFLVSFYNNEISEKSEIFDDQFSVERPDGSNFTLKIRSTKLEDSAMYFCASSEALPAGGLDTQYFGPGTRLTVL.

The chain recombines TRBV3-1 (or the pseudogene TRBV3-2) with TRBJ1-2; D may be TRBD1 (5 bases). Between the trimmed V and J ends, which lost 4 bases and 2 bases, there was a span of 26 bases. This CDR3 region has 19 residues. Germline CDR1 reads LGHDT; CDR2 reads YNNKEL (reference sequence). The CDR3 nucleotides are TGTGCCAGCAGCCGTCGACGGGGGGGGACCAGGGAAAGGAACTATGGCTACACCTTC. Its protein is CASSRRRGGTRERNYGYTF.

The chain carries TRBV12-3 or TRBV12-4 and TRBJ1-3; D gene unclear. V was shortened by 8 bases and J by 0 bases, with 8 bases between the two germline ends. The CDR3 runs 13 residues. CDR3: CASDSSSGNTIYF. DNA for the CDR3: TGTGCCAGCGACTCCAGCTCTGGAAACACCATATATTTT.

This clone was seen once. The V call is TRBV5-6, the J call TRBJ1-2, with TRBD1 matching 8 bases. The V gene's germline CDR1 is SGHDT and CDR2 YYEEEE. CDR3 length: 13 residues. V shed 4 bases, J shed 5 bases, and the junction held 4 bases outside the gene matches. CDR3 nucleotides: TGTGCCAGCAGCCCCGACAGGGGTTATGGCTACACCTTC. Encoded protein: CASSPDRGYGYTF.

The table lists this clone with a few counts. V usage is TRBV7-2 and J usage is TRBJ2-1; TRBD2 matches at 12 bases. The trim removed 5 bases at V and 2 bases at J, leaving 7 bases unmatched. Germline-derived CDR1 and CDR2 are SGHTA and FQGNSA. This CDR3 is built from 17 residues. The CDR3 DNA sequence: TGTGCCAGCAGCCCGGGGGCTAGCGGGAGGGCCTACAATGAGCAGTTCTTC. Translation gives CASSPGASGRAYNEQFF.

In the case of this clone: At one boundary the junction diverges from the germline segment, which might be a read error. The sample carries other DNA sequences with the same CDR3. The chain joins TRBV18 to TRBJ2-5; D is uncertain. The CDR3 extends over 13 amino acids. Germline loops: CDR1 KGHSH, CDR2 LQKENI. This CDR3 is CASSVQYQETQYF. The CDR3 region has the DNA TGTGCCAGCTCAGTCCAGTACCAAGAGACACAGTACTTC.

This clone was seen a few times. The rearrangement joins TRBV6-5 to TRBJ1-1; D is possibly TRBD1 (6 bases). V lost 6 bases to trimming and J lost 4 bases, with 18 bases between them. CDR1 and CDR2 from the germline V gene are MNHEY and SVGAGI. The CDR3 is 15 amino acids. In DNA, the CDR3 is TGTGCCAGCAGAATGGGGGGGCTGGGTTCCACTGAAGCTTTCTTT. This sequence encodes CASRMGGLGSTEAFF.

The chain couples TRBV20-1 to TRBJ1-6, with 8 bases lining up with TRBD1. This CDR3 is built from 14 residues. The germline V gene encodes CDR1 DFQATT and CDR2 SNEGSKA (reference sequence). Trimming cost V 3 bases and J 7 bases; bases outside gene matches: 5. For the CDR3, the DNA is TGCAGTGCTAGTCGACAGGGGAAGAATTCACCCCTCCACTTT. It codes for CSASRQGKNSPLHF.

This clone was recorded once. The chain uses TRBV29-1 and TRBJ1-5, with D hard to call. V lost 4 bases and J 5 bases, leaving 9 bases between the germline ends. CDR1 and CDR2 from the germline V gene are SQVTM and ANQGSEA. The CDR3 runs to 12 residues. CDR3 sequence: CSVGTADQPQHF. In nucleotides, the CDR3 is TGCAGCGTTGGTACAGCCGATCAGCCCCAGCATTTT.

This clone appeared once. The chain combines TRBV7-6 with TRBJ1-1; the D gene is possibly TRBD1 (5 bases). The germline V gene encodes CDR1 SGHVS and CDR2 FNYEAQ. This CDR3 is built from 16 residues. Trimming took 1 base from V and 1 from J, leaving 13 bases between them. The DNA of the CDR3 is TGTGCCAGCAGCTTAGGGATGATCGGGGGGAACACTGAAGCTTTCTTT. Amino acid sequence: CASSLGMIGGNTEAFF.